Listed below are T cell receptor beta chains from one sample, sequenced in a study of neurological immune-mediated disorders. TCRdb ran MiXCR on the 5' RACE reads and lists one entry per CDR3 protein. Seen here are about 74,000 distinct CDR3 sequences, around 5% observed once, and the top ten hold 6% to 9.5%. The material sequenced was PBMCs. Receptors were obtained from a man aged 18 to 35 with multiple sclerosis. The CDR3 runs from the conserved cysteine through the conserved F or W. D genes are given only for firm matches. The size of a clone is reported for some rows only, either as once, few or many, or as a class for expanded clones.

d_call,v_call,j_call,clone_size,cdr3_aa,cdr3_nt
.,TRBV7-9,TRBJ1-3,many,CASSLAGGRNTIYF,TGTGCCAGCAGCTTAGCAGGGGGAAGAAACACCATATATTTT
.,TRBV5-1,TRBJ2-7,.,CASSLAKVEGISSYEQYF,TGCGCCAGCAGCTTGGCCAAGGTCGAGGGGATAAGCTCCTACGAGCAGTACTTC
.,TRBV29-1,TRBJ1-1,many,CSVVGLGMNTEAFF,TGCAGCGTTGTGGGGCTTGGGATGAACACTGAAGCTTTCTTT
.,TRBV10-3,TRBJ2-1,.,CAISERGDRSYNEQFF,TGTGCCATCAGTGAGCGTGGAGACAGATCCTACAATGAGCAGTTCTTC
TRBD1,TRBV20-1,TRBJ1-6,.,CSAIPGGRANSPLNF,TGCAGTGCCATCCCAGGGGGAAGGGCCAATTCACCCCTCAACTTT
TRBD2,TRBV7-2,TRBJ2-3,many,CASSLLAGEEAPADTQYF,TGTGCCAGCAGCCTACTAGCGGGAGAAGAAGCCCCCGCAGATACGCAGTATTTT
.,TRBV20-1,TRBJ1-2,many,CSARVLGAGYGYTF,TGCAGTGCTAGAGTGTTAGGGGCCGGCTATGGCTACACCTTC
TRBD2,TRBV24-1,TRBJ2-1,many,CATSDFGTSGRGEQFF,TGTGCCACCAGTGATTTCGGGACTAGCGGGAGAGGTGAGCAGTTCTTC
TRBD2,TRBV20-1,TRBJ2-7,.,CSARVLTGTSGRADEQYF,TGCAGTGCTAGAGTTTTAACCGGGACTAGCGGGAGGGCCGACGAGCAGTACTTC
.,TRBV7-3,TRBJ2-1,many,CASSLRGSRAASYNEQFF,TGTGCCAGCAGCTTAAGGGGCTCGAGAGCGGCCTCCTACAATGAGCAGTTCTTC
.,TRBV27,TRBJ1-5,many,CASSLSGGFGQPQHF,TGTGCCAGCAGTTTATCGGGGGGCTTCGGTCAGCCCCAGCATTTT
.,TRBV5-6,TRBJ2-2,many,CASSFVGRVNTGELFF,TGTGCCAGCAGCTTTGTGGGACGGGTTAACACCGGGGAGCTGTTTTTT
.,TRBV6-5,TRBJ1-2,many,CASSINGYYGYTF,TGTGCCAGCAGCATTAACGGGTACTATGGCTACACCTTC
.,TRBV5-1,TRBJ2-7,many,CASSNGSQIYHEQYF,TGCGCCAGCTCCAATGGATCACAAATTTACCACGAGCAGTACTTC
TRBD2,TRBV20-1,TRBJ2-7,many,CSASPPTSGRRQYF,TGCAGTGCTAGTCCGCCGACTAGCGGGAGACGACAGTACTTC
.,TRBV5-5,TRBJ2-6,many,CASSPGSSGANVLTF,TGTGCCAGCAGCCCCGGGAGTTCTGGGGCCAACGTCCTGACTTTC
TRBD2,TRBV20-1,TRBJ2-3,many,CSARPSGSVADTQYF,TGCAGTGCTAGGCCGAGCGGGAGTGTCGCAGATACGCAGTATTTT
.,TRBV29-1,TRBJ1-2,many,CSVEDGEGRDGYTF,TGCAGCGTTGAAGATGGCGAGGGTCGGGATGGCTACACCTTC
.,TRBV20-1,TRBJ1-2,many,CSARGGRVDYGYTF,TGCAGTGCTAGAGGCGGGCGAGTGGACTATGGCTACACCTTC
.,TRBV5-6,TRBJ2-4,many,CASSPQFSGASNIQYF,TGTGCCAGCAGCCCCCAATTTTCCGGAGCCTCAAACATTCAGTACTTC
TRBD1,TRBV20-1,TRBJ2-3,many,CSAQWGRGLDTQYF,TGCAGTGCTCAATGGGGCAGGGGGCTAGATACGCAGTATTTT
.,TRBV20-1,TRBJ2-3,many,CSARIGGGDTQYF,TGCAGTGCTAGAATCGGAGGGGGGGATACGCAGTATTTT
.,TRBV6-5,TRBJ1-1,many,CASSYRPNTEAFF,TGTGCCAGCAGTTATCGACCGAACACTGAAGCTTTCTTT
.,TRBV10-3,TRBJ1-5,many,CAISEGALNQPQHF,TGTGCCATCAGTGAAGGGGCCTTAAATCAGCCCCAGCATTTT
.,TRBV20-1,TRBJ2-5,many,CSAKDGGEGQRWGVQETQYF,TGCAGTGCTAAAGACGGCGGGGAAGGCCAAAGGTGGGGGGTACAAGAGACCCAGTACTTC
.,TRBV12-3/TRBV12-4,TRBJ2-5,once,CASTHSEQETQYF,TGTGCCAGCACCCACTCCGAACAAGAGACCCAGTACTTC
.,TRBV4-2,TRBJ2-4,.,CASSQDSVGPPAF,TGTGCCAGCAGCCAAGACTCCGTCGGACCCCCTGCATTC
.,TRBV6-5,TRBJ1-1,many,CASSRQLGDTEAFF,TGTGCCAGCAGCCGACAGTTAGGGGACACTGAAGCTTTCTTT
.,TRBV7-2,TRBJ2-7,many,CASSLEIGQYF,TGTGCCAGCAGCTTAGAGATTGGGCAGTACTTC
.,TRBV5-1,TRBJ2-7,many,CASSPPSPEQYF,TGCGCCAGCAGCCCCCCTAGCCCCGAGCAGTACTTC
.,TRBV7-2,TRBJ1-3,many,CASSLAGGSGNTIYF,TGTGCCAGCAGCTTAGCGGGGGGCAGTGGAAACACCATATATTTT
.,TRBV14,TRBJ2-1,many,CASSTRRGVVSNEQFF,TGTGCCAGCAGCACCCGTCGCGGGGTTGTGTCCAATGAGCAGTTCTTC
.,TRBV27,TRBJ2-5,.,CASRGWEETQYF,TGTGCCAGCAGAGGATGGGAAGAGACCCAGTACTTC
.,TRBV12-3/TRBV12-4,TRBJ2-7,many,CASQQSYEQYF,TGTGCCAGCCAACAGTCCTACGAGCAGTACTTC
.,TRBV7-7,TRBJ2-1,many,CASSLKTGLNNEQFF,TGTGCTAGCAGCTTGAAAACAGGGTTGAACAATGAGCAGTTCTTC
.,TRBV2,TRBJ2-7,many,CASKTRALLSYEQYF,TGTGCCAGCAAAACGCGGGCCCTACTCTCCTACGAGCAGTACTTC
TRBD2,TRBV6-2/TRBV6-3,TRBJ2-2,many,CASGKKIGTSLNTGELFF,TGTGCCAGCGGTAAAAAAATTGGGACTAGCCTGAACACCGGGGAGCTGTTTTTT
TRBD1,TRBV12-3/TRBV12-4,TRBJ1-1,many,CASRAGGTNTEAFF,TGTGCCAGCAGGGCAGGGGGAACGAACACTGAAGCTTTCTTT
TRBD1,TRBV5-1,TRBJ2-1,many,CASSTGQGIPHEQFF,TGCGCCAGCAGCACCGGACAGGGAATCCCCCATGAGCAGTTCTTC
.,TRBV6-1,TRBJ1-4,few,CASSASRKLFF,TGTGCCAGCAGTGCCAGCCGAAAACTGTTTTTT
TRBD2,TRBV20-1,TRBJ2-7,many,CSARDVSGSLDEQYF,TGCAGTGCTAGAGATGTTAGCGGGAGCCTGGATGAGCAGTACTTC
.,TRBV29-1,TRBJ1-2,many,CSVGRSDSYGYTF,TGCAGCGTTGGGAGGTCCGACAGTTATGGCTACACCTTC
.,TRBV6-5,TRBJ2-3,few,CASRNSGADTQYF,TGTGCCAGCCGAAACTCAGGGGCCGATACGCAGTATTTT
.,TRBV5-1,TRBJ2-7,many,CASSLVGPYTAPYEQYF,TGCGCCAGCAGCTTGGTCGGACCGTACACAGCCCCCTACGAGCAGTACTTC
TRBD1,TRBV20-1,TRBJ2-3,many,CSAPTTGGTDTQYF,TGCAGTGCTCCTACGACAGGGGGCACGGATACGCAGTATTTT
.,TRBV12-3/TRBV12-4,TRBJ2-7,many,CASSRESRNEQYF,TGTGCCAGCAGTCGGGAGTCACGTAACGAGCAGTACTTC
TRBD2,TRBV20-1,TRBJ2-3,many,CSANHGRGTDTQYF,TGCAGTGCCAATCACGGGAGGGGCACAGATACGCAGTATTTT
.,TRBV7-2,TRBJ1-3,many,CASSLGGSGNTIYF,TGTGCCAGCAGCTTAGGCGGCTCTGGAAACACCATATATTTT
.,TRBV9,TRBJ1-1,many,CASSVGGAVNTEAFF,TGTGCCAGCAGCGTGGGGGGGGCCGTGAACACTGAAGCTTTCTTT
.,TRBV7-2,TRBJ1-1,many,CASSPLPGQFMNTEAFF,TGTGCCAGCAGCCCCCTACCCGGGCAGTTTATGAACACTGAAGCTTTCTTT
TRBD1,TRBV20-1,TRBJ2-5,many,CSALRDRASAQYF,TGCAGTGCTTTAAGGGACAGGGCATCGGCCCAGTACTTC
.,TRBV12-3/TRBV12-4,TRBJ1-3,.,CASRLESGKTIYF,TGTGCCAGCAGATTAGAATCTGGAAAAACCATATATTTT
TRBD1,TRBV11-2,TRBJ2-2,many,CASSLVPGTGSTGELFF,TGTGCCAGCAGCTTAGTTCCCGGGACAGGGTCCACCGGGGAGCTGTTTTTT